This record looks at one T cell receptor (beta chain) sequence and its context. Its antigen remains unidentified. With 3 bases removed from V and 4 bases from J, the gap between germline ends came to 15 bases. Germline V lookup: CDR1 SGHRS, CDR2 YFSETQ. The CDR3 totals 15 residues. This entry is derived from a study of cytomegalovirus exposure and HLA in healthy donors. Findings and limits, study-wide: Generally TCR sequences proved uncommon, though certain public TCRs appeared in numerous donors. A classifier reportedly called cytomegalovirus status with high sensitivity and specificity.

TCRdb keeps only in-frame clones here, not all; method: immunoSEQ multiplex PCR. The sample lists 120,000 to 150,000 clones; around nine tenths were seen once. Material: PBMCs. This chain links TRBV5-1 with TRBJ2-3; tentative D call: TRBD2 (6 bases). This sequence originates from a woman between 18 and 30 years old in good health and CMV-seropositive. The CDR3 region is CASSSSPVAADTQYF. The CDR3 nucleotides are TGCGCCAGCAGCTCCAGTCCAGTAGCGGCAGATACGCAGTATTTT.